Listed below are T cell receptor beta chains from one sample, sequenced in a study of T cell responses to AZD1222 COVID-19 vaccine. TCRdb's copy holds only in-frame clones and misses some; the assay was immunoSEQ multiplex PCR. Of around 190,000 clones detected, over 80% appear once; the ten largest clones hold 1% to 1.5%. The specimen was peripheral blood, collected on day 0 of AZD1222 vaccination. The receptor set was obtained from an adult in good health. Each CDR3 is given with its conserved first and last residue. A D gene is named only where the DNA matches it firmly. Not all rows give a size; the values are once, few, many and, for expanded clones, a class.

CASRAGANTEAFF TGTGCCAGCCGCGCAGGGGCTAACACTGAAGCTTTCTTT - TRBJ1-1 - TRBV19
CASSLSGRHGYTF TGTGCCAGCAGTTTATCGGGCAGGCATGGCTACACCTTC - TRBJ1-2 - TRBV28
CASSLKGPYEQYF TGTGCCAGCAGTCTAAAAGGACCATACGAGCAGTACTTC - TRBJ2-7 - TRBV27
CASSFRTDSYEQYF TGTGCCAGCAGCTTCCGGACGGACTCCTACGAGCAGTACTTC - TRBJ2-7 - TRBV6-6
CASTTNEKLFF TGTGCCAGCACCACTAATGAAAAACTGTTTTTT - TRBJ1-4 - TRBV7-9
CASSLEGGYGEAFF TGTGCCAGCAGCTTAGAAGGCGGGTATGGTGAAGCTTTCTTT - TRBJ1-1 - TRBV7-9
CASSLPSNEQFF TGTGCCAGCAGCTTACCTTCCAATGAGCAGTTCTTC once TRBJ2-1 - TRBV7-2
CASSDLGGPREYTF TGTGCCAGCAGTGACCTAGGGGGCCCCAGGGAATACACCTTC - TRBJ1-2 TRBD1 TRBV6-1
CASSMERMNEKLFF TGTGCCAGTAGTATGGAACGGATGAATGAAAAACTGTTTTTT - TRBJ1-4 - TRBV19
CASSLRFLNTEAFF TGTGCCAGCAGCCTACGATTCCTGAACACTGAAGCTTTCTTT - TRBJ1-1 - TRBV5-8
CASSSGQGHTEAFF TGTGCCAGCAGTTCCGGACAGGGGCACACTGAAGCTTTCTTT - TRBJ1-1 TRBD1 TRBV6-2/TRBV6-3
CASSFGAPGGYTF TGTGCCAGCAGTTTCGGGGCGCCCGGTGGCTACACCTTC - TRBJ1-2 - TRBV12-3/TRBV12-4
CASLTTGGDETQYF TGTGCCAGCTTAACCACGGGGGGCGATGAGACCCAGTACTTC - TRBJ2-5 - TRBV28
CASSPQGGRETQYF TGTGCCAGCAGCCCGCAGGGAGGTCGAGAGACCCAGTACTTC - TRBJ2-5 - TRBV7-2
CASSPVTPNPTGRNTIYF TGTGCCAGCAGCCCTGTGACACCGAATCCTACCGGAAGAAACACCATATATTTT - TRBJ1-3 - TRBV2
CASRADPMSNQPQHF TGTGCCAGTCGGGCAGACCCCATGAGCAATCAGCCCCAGCATTTT - TRBJ1-5 - TRBV5-3
CSGHGPGLNTEAFF TGCAGCGGCCACGGCCCAGGGTTGAACACTGAAGCTTTCTTT once TRBJ1-1 - TRBV29-1
CASGLVPGDGYTF TGTGCTAGTGGTTTGGTTCCAGGGGACGGCTACACCTTC - TRBJ1-2 - TRBV12-5
CASSPSRVETQYF TGTGCCAGCTCACCATCCAGGGTGGAGACCCAGTACTTC - TRBJ2-5 - TRBV18
CAISDRDRVSATNEKLFF TGTGCCATCAGTGACCGGGACAGGGTATCCGCAACTAATGAAAAACTGTTTTTT once TRBJ1-4 TRBD1 TRBV10-3
CATSDPYNEQFF TGTGCCACCAGTGACCCCTACAATGAGCAGTTCTTC - TRBJ2-1 - TRBV24-1
CASSIREGPQHF TGTGCCAGCAGCATCAGAGAGGGGCCCCAGCATTTT - TRBJ1-5 - TRBV7-9
CASSHGVVGNQPQHF TGTGCCAGCAGCCATGGTGTTGTTGGCAATCAGCCCCAGCATTTT - TRBJ1-5 - TRBV3-1/TRBV3-2
CASSPSTGDTQYF TGCGCCAGCAGCCCTTCGACGGGAGATACGCAGTATTTT - TRBJ2-3 - TRBV5-1
CASSPGGTPYSNQPQHF TGTGCCAGCTCACCAGGGGGGACGCCTTATAGCAATCAGCCCCAGCATTTT - TRBJ1-5 - TRBV18
CSASLAPTGELFF TGCAGTGCTAGTCTGGCTCCCACCGGGGAGCTGTTTTTT - TRBJ2-2 - TRBV20-1
CASSNEGGNTEAFF TGTGCCAGTAGTAACGAAGGGGGGAACACTGAAGCTTTCTTT - TRBJ1-1 - TRBV19
CASSQVGQIYNSPLHF TGTGCCAGCAGCCAAGTGGGGCAGATCTATAATTCACCCCTCCACTTT - TRBJ1-6 - TRBV3-1/TRBV3-2
CASRSSDTEAFF TGTGCCAGCAGGTCCTCGGACACTGAAGCTTTCTTT - TRBJ1-1 - TRBV7-3
CASTPSNRYSGNTIYF TGTGCCAGCACCCCTTCTAATAGGTACTCTGGAAACACCATATATTTT - TRBJ1-3 - TRBV28
CASSPQRGSYNEQFF TGTGCCAGCAGCCCTCAGCGGGGGTCGTACAATGAGCAGTTCTTC - TRBJ2-1 TRBD2 TRBV4-2
CSVERSNTEAFF TGCAGCGTTGAAAGATCGAACACTGAAGCTTTCTTT - TRBJ1-1 - TRBV29-1
CAINRGQGNYGYTF TGTGCCATCAACCGGGGACAGGGTAACTATGGCTACACCTTC - TRBJ1-2 TRBD1 TRBV10-3
CASTQGTPHNSPLHF TGTGCCAGCACGCAGGGGACACCCCATAATTCACCCCTCCACTTT few TRBJ1-6 - TRBV6-5
CASSTRSNTEAFF TGTGCCAGCAGTACTCGATCGAACACTGAAGCTTTCTTT - TRBJ1-1 - TRBV27
CASGQARGEETQYF TGTGCCAGCGGCCAGGCTCGGGGGGAAGAGACCCAGTACTTC - TRBJ2-5 TRBD2 TRBV9
CASSHTGGMGTDTQYF TGTGCCAGCAGCCACACCGGGGGAATGGGCACAGATACGCAGTATTTT - TRBJ2-3 - TRBV7-3
CATGFQGADTQYF TGTGCCACGGGGTTCCAGGGGGCAGATACGCAGTATTTT - TRBJ2-3 TRBD1 TRBV28
CASSSTGILNYGYTF TGTGCCAGCAGTTCGACAGGAATTCTGAACTATGGCTACACCTTC few TRBJ1-2 - TRBV6-5
CASGLGQLNTEAFF TGTGCTAGTGGTTTGGGACAGTTGAACACTGAAGCTTTCTTT - TRBJ1-1 - TRBV12-5
CASSPGTSSTDTQYF TGTGCCAGCAGCCCGGGGACATCTAGCACAGATACGCAGTATTTT - TRBJ2-3 - TRBV11-2
CASSLVRGTAPDTQYF TGTGCCAGCAGCTTAGTCCGGGGGACAGCTCCAGATACGCAGTATTTT - TRBJ2-3 - TRBV7-9
CASSNVRNEAFF TGTGCCAGCAGCAACGTTAGAAATGAAGCTTTCTTT - TRBJ1-1 - TRBV7-9
CASSQALEGGLNEQFF TGCGCCAGCAGCCAAGCCCTTGAGGGGGGGCTCAATGAGCAGTTCTTC - TRBJ2-1 - TRBV4-3
CASSFFGNTIYF TGTGCCAGCAGTTTTTTTGGAAACACCATATATTTT - TRBJ1-3 - TRBV12-3/TRBV12-4
CASSYRTGRGNQPQHF TGTGCCAGCAGCTATCGGACAGGGCGGGGCAATCAGCCCCAGCATTTT few TRBJ1-5 TRBD1 TRBV7-2
CSVERLPGQGNTEAFF TGCAGCGTTGAGCGACTACCGGGACAGGGGAACACTGAAGCTTTCTTT - TRBJ1-1 TRBD1 TRBV29-1